This T cell receptor beta chain was captured in a study of cytomegalovirus exposure and HLA in healthy donors. Notes on the study in general: Information on immune exposure was restricted to one variable (CMV serostatus). Despite most TCR sequences being rare, some public TCRs occurred in many donors. With high specificity and sensitivity, the classifier reportedly diagnosed cytomegalovirus status.

In germline, CDR1 is SGHVS, CDR2 FQNEAQ. There are 18 residues in the CDR3. V lost 3 bases, J lost 1 base, and 20 bases lay in between. The PCR ran on 60 Vbeta and 13 Jbeta primers. The protocol was immunoSEQ multiplex PCR, while the TCRdb copy is restricted to in-frame clones and leaves out a portion. The table has around 70,000 clones, roughly two thirds seen once. A note on this clone: Its antigen is currently unknown.

The chain employs TRBV7-8 and TRBJ2-3, with a tentative D call TRBD1 (6 bases). The sequenced material came from PBMCs. The TCR comes from a man in his 60s in good health and CMV-seropositive. In DNA, the CDR3 is TGTGCCAGCAGCTTTCCGGCAGGGGCCCCAAGTGGCACAGATACGCAGTATTTT. This translates into CASSFPAGAPSGTDTQYF.